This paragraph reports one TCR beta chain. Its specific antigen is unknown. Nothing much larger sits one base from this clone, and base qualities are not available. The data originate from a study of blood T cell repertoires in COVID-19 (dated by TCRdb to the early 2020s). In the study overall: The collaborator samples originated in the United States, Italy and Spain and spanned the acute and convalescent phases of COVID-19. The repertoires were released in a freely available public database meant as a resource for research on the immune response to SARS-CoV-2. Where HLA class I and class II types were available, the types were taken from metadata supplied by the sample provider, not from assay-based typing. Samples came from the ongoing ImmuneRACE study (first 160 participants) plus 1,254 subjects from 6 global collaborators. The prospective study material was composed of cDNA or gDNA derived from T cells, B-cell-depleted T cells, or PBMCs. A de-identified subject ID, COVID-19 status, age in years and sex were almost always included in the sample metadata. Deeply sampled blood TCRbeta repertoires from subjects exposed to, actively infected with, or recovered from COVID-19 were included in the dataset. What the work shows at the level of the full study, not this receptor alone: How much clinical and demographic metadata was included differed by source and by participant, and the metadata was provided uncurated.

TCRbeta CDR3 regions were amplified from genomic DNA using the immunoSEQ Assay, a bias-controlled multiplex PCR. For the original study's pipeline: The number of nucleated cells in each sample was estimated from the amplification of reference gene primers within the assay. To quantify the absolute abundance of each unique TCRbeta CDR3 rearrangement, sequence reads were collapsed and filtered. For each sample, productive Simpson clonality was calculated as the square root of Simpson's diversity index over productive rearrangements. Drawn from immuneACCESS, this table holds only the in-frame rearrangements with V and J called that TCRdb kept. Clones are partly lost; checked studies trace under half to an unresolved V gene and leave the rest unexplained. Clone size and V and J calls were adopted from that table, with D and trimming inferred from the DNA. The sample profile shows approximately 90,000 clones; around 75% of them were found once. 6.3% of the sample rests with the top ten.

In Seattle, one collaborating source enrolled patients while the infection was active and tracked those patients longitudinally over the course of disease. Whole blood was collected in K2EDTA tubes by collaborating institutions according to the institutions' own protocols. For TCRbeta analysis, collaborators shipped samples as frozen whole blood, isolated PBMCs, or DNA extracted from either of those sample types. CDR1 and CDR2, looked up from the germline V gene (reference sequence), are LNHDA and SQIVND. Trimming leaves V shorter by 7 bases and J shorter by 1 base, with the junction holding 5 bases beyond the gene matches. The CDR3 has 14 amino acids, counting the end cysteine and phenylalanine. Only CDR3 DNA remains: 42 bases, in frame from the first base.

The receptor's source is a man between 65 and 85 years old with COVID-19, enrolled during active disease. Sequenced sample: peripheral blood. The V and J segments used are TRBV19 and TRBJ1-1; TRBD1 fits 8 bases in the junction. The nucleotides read TGTGCCAGTATGGAGGGACAGGCGAACACTGAAGCTTTCTTT. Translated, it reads CASMEGQANTEAFF.